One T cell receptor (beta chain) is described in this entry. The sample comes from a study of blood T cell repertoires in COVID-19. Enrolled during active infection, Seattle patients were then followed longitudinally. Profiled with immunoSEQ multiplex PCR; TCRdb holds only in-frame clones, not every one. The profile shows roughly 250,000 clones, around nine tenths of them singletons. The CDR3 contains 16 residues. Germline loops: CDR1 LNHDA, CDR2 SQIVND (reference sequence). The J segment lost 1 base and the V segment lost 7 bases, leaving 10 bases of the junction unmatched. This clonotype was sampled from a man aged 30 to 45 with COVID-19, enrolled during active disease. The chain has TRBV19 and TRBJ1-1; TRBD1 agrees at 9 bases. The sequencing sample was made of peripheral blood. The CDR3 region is CASTPKIQGANTEAFF. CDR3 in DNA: TGTGCCAGTACCCCTAAAATACAGGGGGCGAACACTGAAGCTTTCTTT.